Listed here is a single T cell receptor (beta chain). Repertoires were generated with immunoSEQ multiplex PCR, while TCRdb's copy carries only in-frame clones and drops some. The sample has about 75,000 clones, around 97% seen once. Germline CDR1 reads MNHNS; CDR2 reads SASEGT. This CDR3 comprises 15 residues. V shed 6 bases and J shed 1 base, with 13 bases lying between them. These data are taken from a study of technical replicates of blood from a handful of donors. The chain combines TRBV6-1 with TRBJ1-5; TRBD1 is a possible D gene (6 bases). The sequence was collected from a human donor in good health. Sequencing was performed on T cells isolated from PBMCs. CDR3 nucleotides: TGTGCCAGCAGAAGAGACAGGCAAAGCAATCAGCCCCAGCATTTT. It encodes CASRRDRQSNQPQHF.